The source of this TCR beta chain is a study of T cell clonotyping in hematopoietic cell transplantation. Findings and caveats of the study: Broader posttransplant TCR repertoire diversity was predicted by graft donor and pretransplant recipient Inverse Simpson Index values. After transplant, recipient diversity fell while pathologically expanded clonotypes grew through day 180. CD4 and CD8 repertoire contributions could not be separated without sorting. Few recipient clonotypes overlapped donors; over 95% were de novo at given depth.

This clone was seen a single time. Its specificity is not known. Trimming removed 4 bases from V and 6 bases from J, with 10 bases in between. Germline CDR1 and CDR2: PRHDT and FYEKMQ (reference sequence). The CDR3 consists of 12 residues. The assay was immunoSEQ multiplex PCR, and TCRdb's table has in-frame clones only and misses some. The sample holds about 7,200 clones; about 91% are singletons and the top ten take approximately 4.5%. The specimen was PBMCs, collected 30 days after allogeneic stem cell transplant. This clonotype was obtained from a female patient aged 50-60 years who had an allogeneic stem cell transplant from an unrelated donor, so the T cells may come from the graft donor. Some clones in this sample may be carry-over from other donors' samples. The chain carries TRBV13 and TRBJ2-7; D unresolved. Here the CDR3 DNA reads TGTGCCAGCAGCTCAAGATTCCGCGAGCAGTACTTC. Translating it yields CASSSRFREQYF.